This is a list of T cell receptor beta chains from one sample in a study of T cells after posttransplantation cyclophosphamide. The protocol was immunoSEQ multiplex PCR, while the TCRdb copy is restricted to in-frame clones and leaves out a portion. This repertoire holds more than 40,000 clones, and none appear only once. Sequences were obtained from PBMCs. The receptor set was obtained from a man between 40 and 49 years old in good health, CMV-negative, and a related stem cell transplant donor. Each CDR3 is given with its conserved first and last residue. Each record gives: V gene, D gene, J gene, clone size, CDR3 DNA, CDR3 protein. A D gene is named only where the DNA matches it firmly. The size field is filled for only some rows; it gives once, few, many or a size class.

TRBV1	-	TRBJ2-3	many	TGCACCAGCAGCCAAGATCGGGAGGGAGCGGGAGCCCCAGATACGCAGTATTTT	CTSSQDREGAGAPDTQYF
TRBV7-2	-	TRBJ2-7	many	TGTGCCAGCAGCTTATTTACAGGTTTGGCGTACGAGCAGTACTTC	CASSLFTGLAYEQYF
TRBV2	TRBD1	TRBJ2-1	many	TGTGCCAGCAGTGAATGGGACAGGGGGAGTGAGCAGTTCTTC	CASSEWDRGSEQFF
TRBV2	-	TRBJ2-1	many	TGTGCCAGCAGGAGCGGACTCTACAATGAGCAGTTCTTC	CASRSGLYNEQFF
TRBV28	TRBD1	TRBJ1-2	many	TGTGCCAGCTGGACAGGGAACTATGGCTACACCTTC	CASWTGNYGYTF
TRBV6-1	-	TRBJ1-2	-	TGTGCCACCACCAGGGCAGCGTTAGCTAACTATGGCTACACCTTC	CATTRAALANYGYTF
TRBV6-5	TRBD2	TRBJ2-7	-	TGTGCCAGCAGTTCTAGCGGGAGCTACGAGCAGTACTTC	CASSSSGSYEQYF
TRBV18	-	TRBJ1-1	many	TGTGCCAGCTCACCTCCAGGAACTGAAGCTTTCTTT	CASSPPGTEAFF
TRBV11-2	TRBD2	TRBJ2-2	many	TGTGCCAGCAGCCGGGAGGGCCTCGCGAACACCGGGGAGCTGTTTTTT	CASSREGLANTGELFF
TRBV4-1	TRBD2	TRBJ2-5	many	TGCGCCAGCAGCCAAGATTATGCGGGAGGGAACCAAGAGACCCAGTACTTC	CASSQDYAGGNQETQYF
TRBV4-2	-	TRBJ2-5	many	TGTGCCAGCAGCCAAGCTGAGACTGCAAAAGAGACCCAGTACTTC	CASSQAETAKETQYF
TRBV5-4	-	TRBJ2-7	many	TGTGCCAGCAGCCCTGCTAGAGGGGGGGCCTACGAGCAGTACTTC	CASSPARGGAYEQYF
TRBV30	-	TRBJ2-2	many	TGTGCCTGGAGTGTAACAGCCGGGGAGCTGTTTTTT	CAWSVTAGELFF
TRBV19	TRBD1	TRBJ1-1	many	TGTGCCAGTAGTTGGACAGGGACTGAAGCTTTCTTT	CASSWTGTEAFF
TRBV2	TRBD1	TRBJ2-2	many	TGTGCCAGCAAGGGACAGGGGACTCGGACCGGGGAGCTGTTTTTT	CASKGQGTRTGELFF
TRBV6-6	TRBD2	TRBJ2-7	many	TGTGCCAGCAGTATGGCGGGAGGGAGCGTACCCTACGAGCAGTACTTC	CASSMAGGSVPYEQYF
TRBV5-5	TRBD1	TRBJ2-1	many	TGTGCCAGCAGCTTACCCCTAGCAGGGGGCGTTGATGAGCAGTTCTTC	CASSLPLAGGVDEQFF